Each of the 29 T cell receptor beta chains below was sequenced from the same sample in a study of radiation and T cells in renal cell carcinoma. Time point meaning: blood 4 weeks post-SBRT, at nephrectomy. This sample's treatment: 15 Gy SBRT to primary tumor, nephrectomy 4 weeks later. Sequenced by immunoSEQ multiplex PCR; TCRdb stores in-frame clones only, minus some. The sample consists of roughly 61,000 clones, around 80% of them appearing once. Source: blood, taken from a patient whose treatment included radiotherapy and nephrectomy. These receptors all stem from a man between 60 and 70 years old with renal cell carcinoma.

The rearrangement joins TRBV19 to TRBJ2-7, with 10 bases matching TRBD1. The V segment lost 4 bases and the J segment 5 bases; nucleotides outside the gene matches: 2. The CDR3 loop spans 13 amino acids. From germline, CDR1 is LNHDA and CDR2 SQIVND (reference sequence). This CDR3 reads CASSTDRGNEQYF. CDR3 nucleotide sequence: TGTGCCAGTAGTACGGACAGGGGGAACGAGCAGTACTTC.

The V and J genes are TRBV11-1 and TRBJ2-1; the match to TRBD1 covers 8 bases. Looked up from germline, CDR1 is SGHAT and CDR2 is FQDESV (reference sequence). The CDR3 sequence is 14 residues long. V was pared by 6 bases and J by 4 bases, with 5 bases of the junction left unmatched. CDR3 region: CASSGTGEYNEQFF. The CDR3 nucleotides read TGTGCCAGCAGTGGGACAGGAGAATACAATGAGCAGTTCTTC.

The chain is built from TRBV5-1 and TRBJ1-4; D remains unclear. The length of the CDR3 is 16 residues. V gave up 0 bases and J gave up 0 bases, with 9 bases separating them. Germline V lookup: CDR1 SGHRS, CDR2 YFSETQ. This CDR3 is CASSLELVSTNEKLFF. CDR3 DNA sequence: TGCGCCAGCAGCTTGGAATTAGTATCAACTAATGAAAAACTGTTTTTT.

The chain links TRBV10-3 to TRBJ2-3; no definite D call. Germline CDR1 and CDR2: ENHRY and SYGVKD. The CDR3 extends over 12 amino acids. V was trimmed by 10 bases and J by 4 bases, leaving 12 bases between them. The CDR3 nucleotides read TGTGCCACCACGACCCAGCCAGATACGCAGTATTTT. Translation gives CATTTQPDTQYF.

The rearrangement links TRBV19 to TRBJ2-1; tentatively, D is TRBD1 or TRBD2 (5 bases each). The ends were cut back, 4 bases at V and 9 bases at J, with 16 bases in the middle. Germline CDR1 LNHDA, CDR2 SQIVND (reference sequence). This CDR3 contains 14 residues. The CDR3 is CASSTGTRLGEQFF. The CDR3 region has the DNA TGTGCCAGTAGTACCGGGACCAGACTGGGTGAGCAGTTCTTC.

The chain has TRBV7-8 and TRBJ1-4; unclear D gene. The V end lost 1 base, the J end lost 0 bases, and 9 bases lay between the germline ends. CDR3 length equals 16 residues. CDR1 is SGHVS and CDR2 is FQNEAQ in the germline V gene. The CDR3 protein is CASSLVGQPTNEKLFF. The CDR3 nucleotides are TGTGCCAGCAGCTTAGTTGGCCAGCCAACTAATGAAAAACTGTTTTTT.

The chain uses TRBV4-3 and TRBJ2-2; 9 bases align to TRBD2. The CDR3 has 20 residues. The germline V gene has CDR1 LGHNA and CDR2 YSLEER. V was pared by 0 bases and J by 6 bases, with 17 bases of the junction left unmatched. The CDR3 region is CASSQDPAGGHGRRAGELFF. The CDR3 DNA reads as TGCGCCAGCAGCCAAGATCCAGCGGGGGGACACGGCCGAAGGGCCGGGGAGCTGTTTTTT.

In DNA, the CDR3 is TGTGCCACCAGCAGAGATTGGGAGACCCAGTACTTC. Its protein product is CATSRDWETQYF. The chain couples TRBV15 to TRBJ2-5; D ambiguous. The CDR3 runs to 12 residues. Per germline, CDR1 LNHNV and CDR2 YYDKDF (reference sequence). V was shortened by 0 bases and J by 5 bases, with 4 bases between the two germline ends.

The CDR3 DNA follows: TGTGCCAGCAACCAGGGGGGGCCCCAAGAGACCCAGTACTTC. Protein sequence: CASNQGGPQETQYF. V usage is TRBV7-8 and J usage is TRBJ2-5; D assignment may be TRBD1 or TRBD2 (7 bases each). There are 14 residues in the CDR3. CDR1 and CDR2 (germline): SGHVS, FQNEAQ. Trimming shortened V by 7 bases and J by 1 base, and 13 bases separated the two germline ends.

V is TRBV5-6 and J is TRBJ2-7; D call uncertain. V lost 2 bases to trimming and J lost 2 bases, with 11 bases between them. CDR3 length: 14 residues. Germline V gene lookup returns CDR1 SGHDT and CDR2 YYEEEE. The CDR3, as DNA: TGTGCCAGCAGCTTAGGCCGGTCAGCCTACGAGCAGTACTTC. Its translation is CASSLGRSAYEQYF.

The V call is TRBV19, the J call TRBJ2-5; D may be TRBD1 (6 bases). V lost 2 bases and J lost 5, with 9 bases in between. The germline CDR1 and CDR2 sequences are LNHDA and SQIVND (reference sequence). The CDR3 has 13 residues. CDR3 DNA sequence: TGTGCCAGTAGTATAACAGGGATCGAGACCCAGTACTTC. The encoded protein is CASSITGIETQYF.

The rearrangement links TRBV27 to TRBJ1-1; no clear D gene. The CDR3 length is 14 residues. Trimming took 5 bases from V and 2 from J, leaving 12 bases between them. Per germline, CDR1 MNHEY and CDR2 SMNVEV (reference sequence). The CDR3 spells CASSVTDFNTEAFF. The CDR3 region has the DNA TGTGCCAGCAGTGTGACCGATTTTAACACTGAAGCTTTCTTT.

The V call is TRBV11-3, the J call TRBJ1-1; the D gene is possibly TRBD1 (5 bases). Looked up from germline, CDR1 is SGHNT and CDR2 is YENEEA. The CDR3 loop spans 14 amino acids. The V end lost 0 bases, the J end lost 7 bases, and 12 bases lay between the germline ends. The CDR3 region is CASSLDSRVNEAFF. In DNA, the CDR3 is TGTGCCAGCAGCTTAGATTCCAGGGTTAATGAAGCTTTCTTT.

Note on this clone: Within the sample, other DNA sequences also encode this same CDR3. V and J are TRBV7-2 and TRBJ2-5; D tentatively fits TRBD1 or TRBD2 (5 bases each). The CDR3 extends over 12 amino acids. The V and J ends lost 4 bases and 2 bases respectively, with 5 bases between them. The germline V gene has CDR1 SGHTA and CDR2 FQGNSA. The CDR3 spells CASSWGQETQYF. For the CDR3, the DNA is TGTGCCAGCAGCTGGGGGCAAGAGACCCAGTACTTC.

The chain couples TRBV28 to TRBJ2-2; 8 bases match TRBD1. With V trimmed by 5 bases and J by 1 base, 3 bases remained unmatched. CDR3 length: 15 amino acids. Germline CDR1 and CDR2: MDHEN and SYDVKM. CDR3 sequence reads: CASSQTGGNTGELFF. CDR3 DNA sequence: TGTGCCAGCAGTCAAACAGGGGGGAACACCGGGGAGCTGTTTTTT.

The J gene is TRBJ2-1, the V gene TRBV13; D may correspond to TRBD1 or TRBD2 (5 bases each). The CDR3 runs to 17 residues. The V end was cut by 4 bases, the J end by 4 bases, with 20 bases between. Germline V lookup: CDR1 PRHDT, CDR2 FYEKMQ (reference sequence). The CDR3 loop reads CASSYSPGQRGYNEQFF. The CDR3 DNA follows: TGTGCCAGCAGCTACTCCCCCGGCCAGAGGGGTTACAATGAGCAGTTCTTC. Based on the CDR3 plus reference TRBV13 and TRBJ2-1, the full variable domain is AAGVIQSPRHLIKEKRETATLKCYPIPRHDTVYWYQQGPGQDPQFLISFYEKMQSDKGSIPDRFSAQQFSDYHSELNMSSLELGDSALYFCASSYSPGQRGYNEQFFGPGTRLTVL.

The CDR3, as DNA: TGTGCCAGCACCTTCGGGGCATGGAACACCGGGGAGCTGTTTTTT. As protein: CASTFGAWNTGELFF. The chain recombines TRBV2 with TRBJ2-2; the D call may be TRBD1 or TRBD2 (5 bases each). CDR3 length: 15 residues. Germline values: CDR1 SNHLY, CDR2 FYNNEI. The V end lost 7 bases, the J end lost 1 base, and 13 bases lay between the germline ends.

The rearrangement uses TRBV5-1 and TRBJ1-2; no reliable D call. CDR1 is SGHRS, CDR2 YFSETQ, per germline. V was cut by 5 bases and J by 10 bases, with 15 bases left in between. The length of the CDR3 is 12 residues. CDR3 sequence (DNA): TGCGCCAGCAGTCCAACATTTGGAGACTACACCTTC. This sequence encodes CASSPTFGDYTF.

The J gene is TRBJ1-2, the V gene TRBV13; D not certain. CDR3 length equals 11 residues. The V gene's germline CDR1 is PRHDT and CDR2 FYEKMQ (reference sequence). Deletions cut 1 base from V and 10 bases from J, with 7 bases between. CDR3 nucleotide sequence: TGTGCCAGCAGCTTAGAACGGACCTACACCTTC. It encodes CASSLERTYTF. Drawing the rest from reference TRBV13 and TRBJ1-2, the complete variable domain is AAGVIQSPRHLIKEKRETATLKCYPIPRHDTVYWYQQGPGQDPQFLISFYEKMQSDKGSIPDRFSAQQFSDYHSELNMSSLELGDSALYFCASSLERTYTFGSGTRLTVV.

The J gene is TRBJ1-2, the V gene TRBV11-2; 11 bases line up with TRBD1. From germline, CDR1 is SGHAT and CDR2 FQNNGV. The V and J ends lost 7 bases and 7 bases, in that order; junction bases with no gene match: 8. The CDR3 is made up of 14 amino acids. DNA of the CDR3: TGTGCCAGCACCCACGGACAGGGGGCTAGTGGCTACACCTTC. Its protein product is CASTHGQGASGYTF.

This clone turned up a few times. V is TRBV10-3 and J is TRBJ1-5; D is uncertain. Trimming left V 4 bases short and J 0 bases short, with 4 bases between. CDR1 ENHRY and CDR2 SYGVKD come from the germline V gene. The CDR3 loop spans 13 amino acids. The CDR3 is CAISGDSNQPQHF. For the CDR3, the DNA is TGTGCCATCAGTGGGGATAGCAATCAGCCCCAGCATTTT.

The chain carries TRBV27 and TRBJ1-2; D is unclear. Trimming left V 4 bases short and J 2 bases short, with 20 bases between. Germline CDR1 MNHEY, CDR2 SMNVEV (reference sequence). The CDR3 runs 17 residues. The chain's CDR3 is CASSSSARGFLNYGYTF. Here the CDR3 DNA reads TGTGCCAGCAGTTCGTCCGCCCGGGGATTCTTAAACTATGGCTACACCTTC.

V is TRBV2 and J is TRBJ1-4, with TRBD1 matching 8 bases. The CDR3 is made up of 15 amino acids. Germline lookup yields CDR1 SNHLY and CDR2 FYNNEI. Losses at the gene ends were 5 bases for V and 6 bases for J; bases not matched to a gene: 8. The DNA of the CDR3 is TGTGCCAGCAGTCCTTCGGACAGGGTGGATGAAAAACTGTTTTTT. Translated: CASSPSDRVDEKLFF.

This clone has just a few counts. The V call is TRBV11-2, the J call TRBJ2-4; D might be TRBD2 (6 bases). Trimming shortened V by 5 bases and J by 1 base, and 18 bases separated the two germline ends. The CDR3 extends over 17 amino acids. CDR1 is SGHAT, CDR2 FQNNGV, per germline. The CDR3 protein is CASSLPFGGRAKNIQYF. DNA for the CDR3: TGTGCCAGCAGCCTACCCTTCGGGGGTAGGGCCAAAAACATTCAGTACTTC.

Note on this clone: The junction and the germline gene differ at one end; a read error may be behind it. The V and J genes are TRBV7-2 and TRBJ2-1; 15 nucleotides align to TRBD2. Germline assignment: CDR1 SGHTA and CDR2 FQGNSA. The CDR3 spans 15 residues. CDR3 DNA: TGTGCCACCAGCCGGACTAGCGGGAGGGTGGGTGAGCAGTTCTTC. Translating it yields CATSRTSGRVGEQFF.

V is TRBV15 and J is TRBJ1-2, with 7 bases that match TRBD1. CDR3 size: 15 residues. Germline trimming cut 7 bases from V and 7 bases from J; bases unmatched to any gene: 15. Germline-derived CDR1 and CDR2 are LNHNV and YYDKDF (reference sequence). In nucleotides, the CDR3 is TGTGCCACCACCCACGAGAACAGGGGAGCGAGTGGCTACACCTTC. Translated: CATTHENRGASGYTF. The full variable domain, with the rest looked up from reference TRBV15 and TRBJ1-2, is DAMVIQNPRYQVTQFGKPVTLSCSQTLNHNVMYWYQQKSSQAPKLLFHYYDKDFNNEADTPDNFQSRRPNTSFCFLDIRSPGLGDTAMYLCATTHENRGASGYTFGSGTRLTVV.

The V call is TRBV29-1, the J call TRBJ2-1, with 10 bases matching TRBD2. This CDR3 region has 14 residues. Per the germline V gene, CDR1 is SQVTM and CDR2 is ANQGSEA. The trim removed 5 bases at V and 5 bases at J, leaving 6 bases unmatched. The CDR3 nucleotides are TGCAGCGTTTTTAGGACTAGCGGTGACAATGAGCAGTTCTTC. Translation gives CSVFRTSGDNEQFF.

This CDR3 reads CASSQGYFDREAKNIQYF. CDR3 sequence (DNA): TGTGCCAGCAGCCAAGGCTACTTCGACAGGGAGGCCAAAAACATTCAGTACTTC. The rearrangement joins TRBV14 to TRBJ2-4, with 7 bases identical to TRBD1. The CDR3 extends over 18 amino acids. CDR1 is SGHDN and CDR2 is FVKESK in the germline V gene. J was trimmed by 1 base and V by 1 base; bases with no gene match: 10.

In its sample, this clone was seen a few times. The chain carries TRBV19 and TRBJ1-5, with a weak D call TRBD1 (5 bases). Germline V gene data show CDR1 as LNHDA and CDR2 as SQIVND (reference sequence). Trimming removed 2 bases from V and 4 bases from J, with 18 bases in between. The CDR3 sequence is 17 residues long. The CDR3 DNA sequence: TGTGCCAGTAGTATACAGGTCGAGAGGGGCTGGAATCAGCCCCAGCATTTT. Amino acids: CASSIQVERGWNQPQHF.